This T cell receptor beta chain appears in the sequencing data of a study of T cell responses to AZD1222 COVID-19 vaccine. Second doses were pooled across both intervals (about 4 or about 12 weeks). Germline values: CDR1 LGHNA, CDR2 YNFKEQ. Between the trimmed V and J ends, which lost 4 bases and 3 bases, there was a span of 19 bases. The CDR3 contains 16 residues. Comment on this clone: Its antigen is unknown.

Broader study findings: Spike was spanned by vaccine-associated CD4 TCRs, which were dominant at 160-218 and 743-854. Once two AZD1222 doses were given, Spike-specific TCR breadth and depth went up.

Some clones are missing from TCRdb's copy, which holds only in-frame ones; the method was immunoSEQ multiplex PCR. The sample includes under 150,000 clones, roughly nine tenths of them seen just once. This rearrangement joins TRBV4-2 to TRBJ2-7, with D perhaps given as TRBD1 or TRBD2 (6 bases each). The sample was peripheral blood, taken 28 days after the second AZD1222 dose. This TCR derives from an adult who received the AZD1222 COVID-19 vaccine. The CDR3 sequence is CASSPLISGARYEQYF. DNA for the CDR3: TGTGCCAGCAGCCCCCTTATATCGGGGGCCCGCTACGAGCAGTACTTC.